The present entry profiles one TCR beta chain with its context. With 1 base clipped from V and 7 bases from J, the junction kept 6 bases outside the gene matches. CDR3 length equals 15 residues. The sample belongs to a study of identical twins. Each CDR3 protein is one row after TCRdb ran MiXCR on the 5' RACE reads. This sample has approximately 630,000 distinct CDR3 sequences, with under 8.5% found just once. The same sample was also used in a study of yellow fever vaccine responses in identical twins.

Sequenced material: PBMCs. The clonotype was recovered from a woman aged 18-29 years in good health. This chain links TRBV12-3 or TRBV12-4 with TRBJ1-4, with 7 bases matching TRBD1. The CDR3 protein is CASSLGDRDSEKLFF. The CDR3 region has the DNA TGTGCCAGCAGTTTAGGAGACCGGGACAGTGAAAAACTGTTTTTT.